Listed here are 23 T cell receptor beta chains from one sample, sequenced in a study of response to subunit inactivated influenza vaccine. TCRdb re-called the RT-PCR reads through MiXCR, storing one row per CDR3 protein. The sample lists 200,000 to 300,000 distinct CDR3 sequences; 12% were seen once. The material sequenced was non-naive T cells sorted from PBMCs, taken 14 to 15 days before vaccination. All receptors derive from a man aged 45-60 years who received an inactivated influenza vaccine.

This sequence joins TRBV5-4 and TRBJ2-7, with 8 bases lining up with TRBD1. V gave up 3 bases and J gave up 6 bases; unmatched junction bases: 14. CDR1 is SGHNT and CDR2 is YYREEE in the germline V gene (reference sequence). The CDR3 contains 16 residues. The CDR3 sequence is CASSYFRGVGTGEQYF. The CDR3 DNA reads as TGTGCCAGCAGCTATTTCAGAGGAGTAGGGACAGGCGAGCAGTACTTC.

This clonotype came up a few times. The V gene is TRBV21-1, the J gene TRBJ2-1; the D call TRBD1 from the table was never checked on the DNA. TRBV21-1 corresponds to a pseudogene. The CDR3 loop spans 16 amino acids. DNA for the CDR3: TGTGCCAGCAGCAAGGGGGGGACATTCTCCTACAATGAGCAGTTCTTC. This encodes CASSKGGTFSYNEQFF.

The V call is TRBV5-8, the J call TRBJ1-4; TRBD1 matches 9 bases. Trimming cost V 6 bases and J 7 bases; bases outside gene matches: 10. This CDR3 is built from 15 residues. Looked up from germline, CDR1 is SGHTS and CDR2 is YDEGEE. CDR3 sequence reads: CASTRYRGRSEKLFF. In nucleotides, the CDR3 is TGTGCCAGCACCCGTTACAGGGGGCGAAGTGAAAAACTGTTTTTT.

This chain joins TRBV6-2 or TRBV6-3 and TRBJ1-6; D is undetermined. Germline V gene lookup returns CDR1 MNHEY and CDR2 SVGEGT. Between the trimmed V and J ends, which lost 7 bases and 6 bases, there was a span of 10 bases. CDR3 length equals 13 residues. The CDR3 DNA reads as TGTGCCAGCAAGGCCTCGATTAATTCACCCCTCCACTTT. Its protein product is CASKASINSPLHF.

This clonotype came up a few times. The gene calls are TRBV6-1 and TRBJ2-7, with D perhaps matching TRBD1 or TRBD2 (5 bases each). CDR3 size: 12 residues. V lost 1 base and J lost 9, with 10 bases in between. In germline, CDR1 is MNHNS, CDR2 SASEGT. The CDR3 here is CASSEGGTGQYF. The CDR3 region has the DNA TGTGCCAGCAGTGAAGGGGGGACCGGGCAGTACTTC.

This clonotype showed up many times. V and J are TRBV5-1 and TRBJ1-4; D not resolved. CDR3 length equals 14 residues. The germline V gene has CDR1 SGHRS and CDR2 YFSETQ. Trimming took off 1 base at V and 4 bases at J, with 8 bases between the two ends. The CDR3 DNA is TGCGCCAGCAGCTTGTGGTCTTATAATGAAAAACTGTTTTTT. Translating it yields CASSLWSYNEKLFF.

The chain is built from TRBV6-2 or TRBV6-3 and TRBJ2-7; the match to TRBD1 covers 7 bases. CDR1 is MNHEY, CDR2 SVGEGT, per germline. This CDR3 is built from 14 residues. V was pared by 8 bases and J by 2 bases, with 9 bases of the junction left unmatched. The DNA for the CDR3 is TGTGCCAGCGGTTGGACAGGAAGGACCTACGAGCAGTACTTC. It codes for CASGWTGRTYEQYF.

V usage is TRBV29-1 and J usage is TRBJ2-7; 12 positions match TRBD1. The junction had 5 bases not matched to a gene; V was cut back by 4 bases and J by 4 bases. Per germline, CDR1 SQVTM and CDR2 ANQGSEA. This CDR3 has 14 residues. For the CDR3, the DNA is TGCAGCGTTGTAAAGGGACAGGGGGCTTACGAGCAGTACTTC. Its translation is CSVVKGQGAYEQYF.

This clonotype was counted a few times. This CDR3 fails to terminate in the conserved phenylalanine or tryptophan, so it likely reflects a read error. It is unclear where the CDR3 begins or ends on the DNA, so no DNA is shown, and the CDR3 is as TCRdb lists it. The genes are TRBV6-6 and TRBJ2-1; the table's TRBD1 call for D was not verified on the DNA. The CDR3 is 12 residues long, ends included. The germline V gene encodes CDR1 MNHNY and CDR2 SVGAGI (reference sequence). The CDR3 is CASSYEGAPQRL.

Only a few counts were recorded for this clonotype. The chain uses TRBV20-1 and TRBJ2-7; possible D gene TRBD2, 6 bases. The germline V gene encodes CDR1 DFQATT and CDR2 SNEGSKA (reference sequence). V lost 2 bases and J 7 bases, leaving 24 bases between the germline ends. The CDR3 covers 16 residues. CDR3 bases: TGCAGTGCTAGACCTTTTGCTCGGGCGGGACTGGGGGAGCAGTACTTC. Protein product: CSARPFARAGLGEQYF.

The rearrangement links TRBV6-5 to TRBJ2-7; the match to TRBD2 covers 9 bases. The CDR3 is 15 amino acids. Per the germline V gene, CDR1 is MNHEY and CDR2 is SVGAGI. V lost 2 bases, J lost 2 bases, and 4 bases stayed unmatched. The CDR3 coding sequence is TGTGCCAGCAGTTACCATCCTAGCGGGGCCTACGAGCAGTACTTC. Translation: CASSYHPSGAYEQYF.

This clonotype was seen more than once but under ten times. V is TRBV7-2 and J is TRBJ2-5; D ambiguous. The CDR3 spans 14 residues. Trimming shortened V by 2 bases and J by 3 bases, and 10 bases separated the two germline ends. In germline, CDR1 is SGHTA, CDR2 FQGNSA. CDR3: CASSLRRNKETQYF. CDR3 nucleotide sequence: TGTGCCAGCAGCTTAAGGCGGAATAAAGAGACCCAGTACTTC.

The chain has TRBV20-1 and TRBJ1-5; D might be TRBD1 (5 bases). V lost 2 bases to trimming and J lost 0 bases, with 8 bases between them. The germline V gene has CDR1 DFQATT and CDR2 SNEGSKA (reference sequence). The CDR3 loop spans 14 amino acids. CDR3 sequence reads: CSARQGNSNQPQHF. The CDR3 DNA reads as TGCAGTGCTAGACAGGGAAATAGCAATCAGCCCCAGCATTTT.

This clonotype has a count of ten or more. The J gene is TRBJ1-1, the V gene TRBV28; 7 positions match TRBD1. J lost 2 bases, V lost 6 bases, and 9 bases had no gene match. This CDR3 contains 15 residues. Germline V lookup: CDR1 MDHEN, CDR2 SYDVKM. The DNA of the CDR3 is TGTGCCAGCAGCCTCATGGGACAGCAAAACACTGAAGCTTTCTTT. This gives the protein CASSLMGQQNTEAFF.

This clonotype came up once. The genes are TRBV4-3 and TRBJ2-1; D gene ambiguous. V lost 1 base and J 1 base, leaving 5 bases between the germline ends. The CDR3 has 14 amino acids. Germline V gene sequence: CDR1 LGHNA, CDR2 YSLEER. Here the CDR3 reads CASSQAESYNEQFF. In DNA form, the CDR3 reads TGCGCCAGCAGCCAAGCCGAATCCTACAATGAGCAGTTCTTC.

This chain connects TRBV6-2 or TRBV6-3 to TRBJ1-2; TRBD1 is a possible D gene (6 bases). Germline V lookup: CDR1 MNHEY, CDR2 SVGEGT. This CDR3 is 16 amino acids long. V dropped 0 bases and J dropped 8 bases, with 19 bases sitting between them. The CDR3 here is CASSYSTGAEIQGYTF. Here the CDR3 DNA reads TGTGCCAGCAGTTACTCGACAGGTGCGGAGATTCAAGGCTACACCTTC.

This clonotype was picked up many times. J is TRBJ2-1 and V is TRBV6-2 or TRBV6-3; unclear D gene. Trimming cost V 2 bases and J 6 bases, with 11 bases left between them. Germline CDR1 reads MNHEY; CDR2 reads SVGEGT. This CDR3 has 14 residues. Here the CDR3 reads CASSYGIRGNEQFF. The CDR3 DNA sequence: TGTGCCAGCAGTTACGGGATTCGAGGCAATGAGCAGTTCTTC.

Only a few counts were recorded for this clonotype. This rearrangement joins TRBV7-6 to TRBJ1-1; D is ambiguous. This CDR3 comprises 14 residues. Trimming left V 1 base short and J 4 bases short, with 10 bases between. The germline gives CDR1 SGHVS, CDR2 FNYEAQ. In nucleotides, the CDR3 is TGTGCCAGCAGCTTAGGTGCGGGGAGCACTGAAGCTTTCTTT. Its protein product is CASSLGAGSTEAFF.

This clonotype was recorded many times. The rearrangement links TRBV24-1 to TRBJ2-2, with 7 bases aligning to TRBD2. The germline V gene encodes CDR1 KGHDR and CDR2 SFDVKD. The CDR3 extends over 15 amino acids. With 10 bases clipped from V and 5 bases from J, the junction kept 12 bases outside the gene matches. CDR3 coding DNA: TGTGCCACGTCGGAGCGGGACGGACGAACCGGGGAGCTGTTTTTT. It translates to CATSERDGRTGELFF.

This clonotype was counted at least ten times. The chain recombines TRBV29-1 with TRBJ2-3, with TRBD2 identical over 11 bases. The V gene's germline CDR1 is SQVTM and CDR2 ANQGSEA. The CDR3 is 13 amino acids. CDR3 sequence (DNA): TGCGGCCATAGCGGGGGGGGCACAGATACGCAGTATTTT. The encoded protein is CGHSGGGTDTQYF.

This clonotype was seen a few times. V usage is TRBV19 and J usage is TRBJ2-7; 7 nucleotides agree with TRBD2. CDR1 and CDR2 (germline): LNHDA, SQIVND (reference sequence). The CDR3 length is 15 residues. V shed 7 bases, J shed 3 bases, and the junction held 12 bases outside the gene matches. CDR3 sequence reads: CASTSTSGAVYEQYF. Written as DNA, the CDR3 is TGTGCCAGTACCTCAACAAGCGGGGCTGTCTACGAGCAGTACTTC.

This clonotype was counted between two and nine times. The V and J genes are TRBV29-1 and TRBJ1-2, with D possibly being TRBD1 (6 bases). Germline CDR1 and CDR2: SQVTM and ANQGSEA. V was trimmed by 6 bases and J by 5 bases, leaving 19 bases between them. The CDR3 is 14 residues long. The CDR3 DNA reads TGCAGCGTCCTCTTAATTGGGGGCGGGTATGGCTACACCTTC. It encodes CSVLLIGGGYGYTF.

This clonotype was detected a few times. The chain combines TRBV4-3 with TRBJ2-2, with D maybe TRBD2 (5 bases). The germline gives CDR1 LGHNA, CDR2 YSLEER. The CDR3 length is 16 residues. V lost 0 bases and J 2 bases, leaving 10 bases between the germline ends. CDR3 amino acids: CASSQEIGKNTGELFF. CDR3 coding DNA: TGCGCCAGCAGCCAAGAAATCGGGAAAAACACCGGGGAGCTGTTTTTT.